Listed below are T cell receptor beta chains from one sample, sequenced in a study of cytomegalovirus exposure and HLA in healthy donors. Data came from immunoSEQ multiplex PCR; TCRdb stores just in-frame clones and leaves some out. The sample has about 110,000 clones, roughly nine tenths seen once; the top ten hold 1.5% to 2%. Sequencing was done on a sample of PBMCs. These TCRs come from a woman younger than 35 in good health and CMV-seronegative. Each CDR3 is given with its conserved first and last residue. Each record gives: J gene, clone size, D gene, V gene, CDR3 DNA, CDR3 protein. The D gene is left open where the match is weak. Only part of the rows carry a size: once, few, many, or a class if the clone is expanded.

>TRBJ1-1|NA|NA|TRBV19
TGTGCCAGTTCCTCCCTAGTGAACACTGAAGCTTTCTTT
CASSSLVNTEAFF
>TRBJ2-7|NA|NA|TRBV30
TGTGCCTGGAGCGACAGCTTATACGAGCAGTACTTC
CAWSDSLYEQYF
>TRBJ2-1|NA|NA|TRBV9
TGTGCCAGCGCATCATACTACGATGAGCAGTTCTTC
CASASYYDEQFF
>TRBJ2-4|NA|TRBD1|TRBV6-1
TGTGCCAGCAGTGAAGACAGGGGAAGCATTCAGTACTTC
CASSEDRGSIQYF
>TRBJ2-7|NA|TRBD1|TRBV19
TGTGCCAGTAGTGCGCCGGGACAGATATCCTACGAGCAGTACTTC
CASSAPGQISYEQYF
>TRBJ2-5|NA|TRBD1|TRBV29-1
TGCAGCGGGGGACAGGGGGCATGGGAGACCCAGTACTTC
CSGGQGAWETQYF
>TRBJ1-1|NA|NA|TRBV7-8
TGTGCCAGCAGCCCCCCCAGGGCCACTGAAGCTTTCTTT
CASSPPRATEAFF
>TRBJ1-6|NA|NA|TRBV5-1
TGCGCCAGCAGCTACAGGGAGAGCTCCTATAATTCACCCCTCCACTTT
CASSYRESSYNSPLHF
>TRBJ2-2|few|NA|TRBV2
TGTGCCAGCAGAACAGTCGCGAACACCGGGGAGCTGTTTTTT
CASRTVANTGELFF
>TRBJ1-2|NA|NA|TRBV27
TGTGCCAGCAGTTTATCCTTTGGGGTTGGAGGGGGCTACACCTTC
CASSLSFGVGGGYTF
>TRBJ2-7|NA|NA|TRBV28
TGTGCCAGCAGCTGGACTGCCATATCCTACGAGCAGTACTTC
CASSWTAISYEQYF
>TRBJ1-6|once|NA|TRBV9
TGTGCCAGCAGCGAAGGAGCGCGGGGGTATTCACCCCTCCACTTT
CASSEGARGYSPLHF
>TRBJ2-1|NA|TRBD1|TRBV9
TGTGCCAGCAGCGCACAGGGGGGCCCCTACAATGAGCAGTTCTTC
CASSAQGGPYNEQFF
>TRBJ1-1|NA|NA|TRBV5-1
TGCGCCAGCAGCTTGGTACTTGGAGGGAACACTGAAGCTTTCTTT
CASSLVLGGNTEAFF
>TRBJ2-7|NA|NA|TRBV9
TGTGCCAGCAGCGTAGGTCCTAGCAACTACGAGCAGTACTTC
CASSVGPSNYEQYF
>TRBJ1-1|NA|NA|TRBV29-1
TGCAGCGTTGAAAAAGGTAACTCAGGGTACGGCACTGAAGCTTTCTTT
CSVEKGNSGYGTEAFF
>TRBJ2-1|NA|NA|TRBV6-5
TGTGCCAGCAGTTCCGAACGCCGCCGGGACAATGAGCAGTTCTTC
CASSSERRRDNEQFF
>TRBJ2-1|NA|TRBD2|TRBV5-1
TGCGCCAGCAGCTTGGGATTAGCGGGGGGGCGAGAGCAGTTCTTC
CASSLGLAGGREQFF
>TRBJ2-7|few|NA|TRBV7-7
TGTGCTAGCTCCAAAATCGACAGTCCCTACGAGCAGTACTTC
CASSKIDSPYEQYF
>TRBJ2-7|NA|NA|TRBV15
TGTGCCACCAGCCCCTACCCGACAGGCGAGCAGTACTTC
CATSPYPTGEQYF
>TRBJ1-2|NA|NA|TRBV10-3
TGTGCCATCAGTGAGTCGGCGGGATATTCTAAAGGACACTATGGCTACACCTTC
CAISESAGYSKGHYGYTF
>TRBJ2-7|NA|TRBD1|TRBV27
TGTGCCAGCGCCCGAAGGGGGCGGAATTACGAGCAGTACTTC
CASARRGRNYEQYF
>TRBJ1-5|NA|TRBD1|TRBV30
TGTGCCTGGAGTCCCGGGACAGGGGATCAGCCCCAGCATTTT
CAWSPGTGDQPQHF
>TRBJ2-7|few|NA|TRBV18
TGTGCCAGCTCACCATTTGGAGCCTACGAGCAGTACTTC
CASSPFGAYEQYF
>TRBJ2-7|NA|NA|TRBV21-1
TGTGCCAGCAGCCCCCGCGGGGGAGTTGGCGTGGAGCAGTACTTC
CASSPRGGVGVEQYF
>TRBJ2-3|NA|TRBD1|TRBV27
TGTGCCAGCAGTTTACGGACCTGGCAGGGGGATTTCACAGATACGCAGTATTTT
CASSLRTWQGDFTDTQYF
>TRBJ1-2|NA|NA|TRBV19
TGTGCCAGTAGTCCTTTATCCGGGGGAAACTATGGCTACACCTTC
CASSPLSGGNYGYTF
>TRBJ2-2|NA|TRBD1|TRBV10-1
TGCGCCAGCAGTGACCCGGGACAGGGGGGCACCGGGGAGCTGTTTTTT
CASSDPGQGGTGELFF
>TRBJ2-2|NA|NA|TRBV27
TGTGCCAGCAACCGGGACAAATATCTAGCCGGGGAGCTGTTTTTT
CASNRDKYLAGELFF